Shown below are 14 T cell receptor beta chains from a single sample sequenced in a study of blood T cell repertoires in COVID-19. Clones were sequenced by immunoSEQ multiplex PCR, and TCRdb holds only the in-frame ones, with some missing. Among about 250,000 clones listed, over 75% were seen once. The sequenced sample was PBMCs or T cells enriched from blood (not recorded which). The receptors originated from a woman aged 18-35 years who had recovered from COVID-19.

The chain employs TRBV19 and TRBJ2-7; tentative D call: TRBD1 (6 bases). Germline-derived CDR1 and CDR2 are LNHDA and SQIVND (reference sequence). The CDR3 runs 13 residues. Trimming removed 10 bases from V and 0 bases from J, with 13 bases in between. CDR3 protein: CATATGRSYEQYF. The CDR3, as DNA: TGTGCCACCGCGACAGGTCGCTCCTACGAGCAGTACTTC.

This chain links TRBV5-4 with TRBJ2-5; perhaps TRBD2 as D (5 bases). V was clipped by 4 bases and J by 3 bases, with 16 bases between them. The CDR3 loop spans 15 amino acids. Looked up from germline, CDR1 is SGHNT and CDR2 is YYREEE (reference sequence). CDR3 nucleotides: TGTGCCAGCAGCCCGCCCTATAGCGCAAAAGAGACCCAGTACTTC. Translating it yields CASSPPYSAKETQYF.

This chain joins TRBV5-5 and TRBJ2-1; maybe TRBD1 (5 bases). Trimming took off 4 bases at V and 7 bases at J, with 12 bases between the two ends. Germline values: CDR1 SGHKS, CDR2 YYEKEE (reference sequence). The CDR3 length is 13 residues. CDR3: CASSLSGSNEQFF. CDR3 DNA sequence: TGTGCCAGCAGCCTTTCAGGGTCAAATGAGCAGTTCTTC.

This clone was observed once. The genes are TRBV11-3 and TRBJ2-5; 12 bases are shared with TRBD2. The CDR3 consists of 15 residues. Germline V CDR1 and CDR2: SGHNT, YENEEA. V was clipped by 5 bases and J by 3 bases; unmatched bases: 4. CDR3 coding DNA: TGTGCCAGCAGCCCAAGGACTAGCGGGGAAGAGACCCAGTACTTC. Translation: CASSPRTSGEETQYF.

The chain employs TRBV5-4 and TRBJ2-3; 9 bases map to TRBD1. There are 15 residues in the CDR3. V lost 4 bases and J lost 4; bases outside the gene matches: 7. Germline V gene data show CDR1 as SGHNT and CDR2 as YYREEE (reference sequence). CDR3 sequence reads: CASSLRQGDADTQYF. The CDR3 nucleotides are TGTGCCAGCAGCCTAAGACAGGGGGACGCAGATACGCAGTATTTT.

This clone was seen only once. This chain links TRBV18 with TRBJ1-2, with D possibly being TRBD1 (6 bases). Germline V gene lookup returns CDR1 KGHSH and CDR2 LQKENI. The CDR3 is 15 amino acids. Trimming cost V 3 bases and J 4 bases, with 15 bases left between them. The CDR3 sequence: CASSPEYGTPYGYTF. In DNA, the CDR3 is TGTGCCAGCTCACCGGAGTATGGGACACCCTATGGCTACACCTTC.

The CDR3 loop reads CAWSLLGPAQYF. The CDR3 region has the DNA TGTGCCTGGAGTTTGCTAGGTCCAGCCCAGTACTTC. The chain has TRBV30 and TRBJ2-4; no firm D call. CDR1 and CDR2 from the germline V gene are GTSNPN and SVGIG (reference sequence). V lost 2 bases to trimming and J lost 13 bases, with 15 bases between them. The CDR3 spans 12 residues.

The V call is TRBV19, the J call TRBJ2-7, with D possibly TRBD1 on 5 matching bases. V lost 7 bases, J lost 0 bases, and 16 bases lay in between. The CDR3 is made up of 15 amino acids. CDR1 is LNHDA, CDR2 SQIVND, per germline (reference sequence). The CDR3 bases are TGTGCCAGTAAAGAATTAGGGGCAGACTCCTACGAGCAGTACTTC. This encodes CASKELGADSYEQYF.

The chain is built from TRBV6-6 and TRBJ2-7, with 10 bases aligning to TRBD1. The junction had 3 bases not matched to a gene; V was cut back by 6 bases and J by 1 base. This CDR3 has 14 amino acids. The germline CDR1 and CDR2 sequences are MNHNY and SVGAGI (reference sequence). CDR3 nucleotide sequence: TGTGCCAGCAGCCGGGACAGGGGTTCCTACGAGCAGTACTTC. Translated: CASSRDRGSYEQYF.

The V call is TRBV5-4, the J call TRBJ2-1; tentatively, D is TRBD1 (6 bases). Trimming cost V 4 bases and J 0 bases, with 14 bases left between them. There are 16 residues in the CDR3. Germline V gene lookup returns CDR1 SGHNT and CDR2 YYREEE (reference sequence). The CDR3 DNA reads TGTGCCAGCAGCGCCGGACAGACAAACTCCTACAATGAGCAGTTCTTC. As protein: CASSAGQTNSYNEQFF. The complete variable domain, with remaining parts taken from reference TRBV5-4 and TRBJ2-1, reads ETGVTQSPTHLIKTRGQQVTLRCSSQSGHNTVSWYQQALGQGPQFIFQYYREEENGRGNFPPRFSGLQFPNYSSELNVNALELDDSALYLCASSAGQTNSYNEQFFGPGTRLTVL.

The chain couples TRBV2 to TRBJ2-1, with 12 bases aligning to TRBD2. Germline CDR1 and CDR2: SNHLY and FYNNEI. This CDR3 is built from 16 residues. Germline trimming cut 7 bases from V and 5 bases from J; bases unmatched to any gene: 9. CDR3 coding DNA: TGTGCCAGCACTTCATGGACTAGCGGGGTAGACAATGAGCAGTTCTTC. Translated, it gives CASTSWTSGVDNEQFF. Full variable domain (missing parts from reference TRBV2 and TRBJ2-1): EPEVTQTPSHQVTQMGQEVILRCVPISNHLYFYWYRQILGQKVEFLVSFYNNEISEKSEIFDDQFSVERPDGSNFTLKIRSTKLEDSAMYFCASTSWTSGVDNEQFFGPGTRLTVL.

The chain joins TRBV2 to TRBJ2-1; perhaps TRBD2 as D (6 bases). The V and J ends lost 3 bases and 8 bases respectively, with 11 bases between them. This CDR3 contains 13 residues. Germline V gene sequence: CDR1 SNHLY, CDR2 FYNNEI. The CDR3 region has the DNA TGTGCCAGCAGTGATGCGGGGCCCCATGAGCAGTTCTTC. Translating gives CASSDAGPHEQFF.

V usage is TRBV3-1 (or the pseudogene TRBV3-2) and J usage is TRBJ2-3; TRBD2 agrees at 11 bases. CDR3 length: 16 residues. Germline CDR1 reads LGHDT; CDR2 reads YNNKEL (reference sequence). Trimming removed 5 bases from V and 0 bases from J; junction bases left unmatched: 4. CDR3 sequence reads: CASSARLAGSTDTQYF. As DNA, the CDR3 is TGTGCCAGCAGCGCACGACTAGCGGGGAGCACAGATACGCAGTATTTT.

The J gene is TRBJ1-4, the V gene TRBV18, with TRBD1 matching 8 bases. V gave up 4 bases and J gave up 7 bases; unmatched junction bases: 5. This CDR3 region has 14 residues. Germline V lookup: CDR1 KGHSH, CDR2 LQKENI. The CDR3 sequence is CASSLGQGVEKLFF. For the CDR3, the DNA is TGTGCCAGCTCACTTGGACAGGGAGTTGAAAAACTGTTTTTT.